These T cell receptor beta chains were read from a single sample in a study of T cell clonotyping in hematopoietic cell transplantation. Measured with immunoSEQ multiplex PCR; TCRdb has only the in-frame clones, and not every one. Counted here are just over 7,500 clones, more than 90% occurring once; the ten biggest clones make up about 4.1%. Sequences were derived from PBMCs, sampled 180 days after allogeneic stem cell transplant. Receptors were obtained from a female patient in her fifties who had an allogeneic stem cell transplant from an unrelated donor, so the T cells may come from the graft donor. Some clones in this sample may be carry-over from other donors' samples. Each CDR3 is given with its conserved first and last residue. D genes are given only for firm matches. Rows may omit the clone size; those that give it use once, few, many or a size class.

size: -; D: -; J: TRBJ2-7; V: TRBV11-2; DNA: TGTGCCAGCGCTCTAGAATACGAGCAGTACTTC; CDR3: CASALEYEQYF
size: -; D: -; J: TRBJ1-1; V: TRBV27; DNA: TGTGCCAGCAGTTTAGGCAGGAACACTGAAGCTTTCTTT; CDR3: CASSLGRNTEAFF
size: -; D: TRBD1; J: TRBJ1-3; V: TRBV4-2; DNA: TGTGCCAGCAGCCAAAACAGGGGCGGAACTGGAAACACCATATATTTT; CDR3: CASSQNRGGTGNTIYF
size: -; D: -; J: TRBJ2-1; V: TRBV19; DNA: TGTGCCAGTAGCCGGAGGGCGACTAGCTCCTACAATGAGCAGTTCTTC; CDR3: CASSRRATSSYNEQFF
size: -; D: TRBD1; J: TRBJ1-1; V: TRBV29-1; DNA: TGCAGCGGATACAGGGGCACTGAAGCTTTCTTT; CDR3: CSGYRGTEAFF
size: -; D: TRBD2; J: TRBJ2-3; V: TRBV11-2; DNA: TGTGCCAGCAGCTCTTGGACTAGCGGGGTGGCAGATACGCAGTATTTT; CDR3: CASSSWTSGVADTQYF
size: few; D: -; J: TRBJ2-7; V: TRBV5-1; DNA: TGCGCCAGCAGCTTGGGGTGGGACTTCGGGTACGAGCAGTACTTC; CDR3: CASSLGWDFGYEQYF
size: -; D: -; J: TRBJ1-1; V: TRBV7-9; DNA: TGTGCCAGCAGCTTAGGCCTCTTGAACACTGAAGCTTTCTTT; CDR3: CASSLGLLNTEAFF
size: -; D: TRBD1; J: TRBJ1-2; V: TRBV4-2; DNA: TGTGCCAGCAGCCAAGCCGGGACAGCTCAATATGGCTACACCTTC; CDR3: CASSQAGTAQYGYTF
size: -; D: TRBD1; J: TRBJ1-2; V: TRBV27; DNA: TGTGCCAGCAGTTCCGCGTGGGACAGGGGGCCTGGTGGCTACACCTTC; CDR3: CASSSAWDRGPGGYTF
size: once; D: -; J: TRBJ2-6; V: TRBV5-6; DNA: TGTGCCAGCAGCATGCGTGTCAGTCCTGGGGCCAACGTCCTGACTTTC; CDR3: CASSMRVSPGANVLTF
size: -; D: -; J: TRBJ1-3; V: TRBV4-1; DNA: TGCGCCAGCGCCGGAAAACGCGGGGGGGCGAATTCTGGAAACACCATATATTTT; CDR3: CASAGKRGGANSGNTIYF
size: -; D: -; J: TRBJ2-7; V: TRBV6-5; DNA: TGTGCCAGCAGTTACTCAGGGTTAGTTCGCGAGCAGTACTTC; CDR3: CASSYSGLVREQYF
size: -; D: TRBD1; J: TRBJ1-2; V: TRBV7-8; DNA: TGTGCCAGCAGCTTGACAGGGGACGACTATGGCTACACCTTC; CDR3: CASSLTGDDYGYTF
size: medium-sized; D: -; J: TRBJ1-5; V: TRBV4-1; DNA: TGCGCCAGCAGCGACGTACGAAAGGAGTTTGGCCAGCCCCAGCATTTT; CDR3: CASSDVRKEFGQPQHF
size: -; D: TRBD1; J: TRBJ1-2; V: TRBV28; DNA: TGTGCCAGCAGGGGACAGGGTCATTACGGCTACACCTTC; CDR3: CASRGQGHYGYTF
size: -; D: -; J: TRBJ1-1; V: TRBV5-6; DNA: TGTGCCAGCAGCTTCGGTATTAACACTGAAGCTTTCTTT; CDR3: CASSFGINTEAFF
size: -; D: TRBD1; J: TRBJ1-1; V: TRBV6-1; DNA: TGTGCCAGCAGTGATACGAACAGACAGGGTGAAGCTTTCTTT; CDR3: CASSDTNRQGEAFF
size: -; D: -; J: TRBJ2-7; V: TRBV27; DNA: TGTGCCAGCAGGCAACGGGACGTTGTCCACGAGCAGTACTTC; CDR3: CASRQRDVVHEQYF
size: -; D: -; J: TRBJ1-2; V: TRBV6-6; DNA: TGTGCCAGCAGTTATACGGACCGGTACTATGGCTACACCTTC; CDR3: CASSYTDRYYGYTF
size: -; D: TRBD1; J: TRBJ2-2; V: TRBV6-5; DNA: TGTGCCAGCAGTTACTCGGGACAGTACACCGGGGAGCTGTTTTTT; CDR3: CASSYSGQYTGELFF
size: -; D: -; J: TRBJ1-1; V: TRBV7-9; DNA: TGTGCCAGCAGCGCCCCGGGGACTGAAGCTTTCTTT; CDR3: CASSAPGTEAFF
size: -; D: -; J: TRBJ1-1; V: TRBV18; DNA: TGTGCCAGCTCACTACAAGACACTGAAGCTTTCTTT; CDR3: CASSLQDTEAFF
size: once; D: TRBD1; J: TRBJ1-6; V: TRBV27; DNA: TGTGCCAGCAGTTTATCGTACGGACAGGGGTTGAATTCACCCCTCCACTTT; CDR3: CASSLSYGQGLNSPLHF
size: once; D: TRBD1; J: TRBJ1-2; V: TRBV6-5; DNA: TGTGCCAGCAGACCCAGGGGGCGCAGCTATGGCTACACCTTC; CDR3: CASRPRGRSYGYTF
size: -; D: -; J: TRBJ1-6; V: TRBV19; DNA: TGTGCCAGTAGTATCTTGGATGGAGGCTCCTATAATTCACCCCTCCACTTT; CDR3: CASSILDGGSYNSPLHF
size: -; D: -; J: TRBJ1-6; V: TRBV30; DNA: TGTGCCTGGAGTGTAAAATCAGGGGTTTGGCGTGATTCACCCCTCCACTTT; CDR3: CAWSVKSGVWRDSPLHF
size: -; D: -; J: TRBJ2-2; V: TRBV2; DNA: TGTGCCAGCATGTCGGACACCGAGAACACCGGGGAGCTGTTTTTT; CDR3: CASMSDTENTGELFF
size: -; D: TRBD2; J: TRBJ2-1; V: TRBV9; DNA: TGTGCCAGCAGCGTCTTTAGCGGGCACTCCTACAATGAGCAGTTCTTC; CDR3: CASSVFSGHSYNEQFF
size: -; D: -; J: TRBJ2-1; V: TRBV11-2; DNA: TGTGCCAGCACGTGGTCGGGGAGGGGGGCAGGCAATGAGCAGTTCTTC; CDR3: CASTWSGRGAGNEQFF
size: -; D: -; J: TRBJ1-1; V: TRBV19; DNA: TGTGCCAGTAGTCAAGAACTGAACACTGAAGCTTTCTTT; CDR3: CASSQELNTEAFF
size: -; D: -; J: TRBJ1-5; V: TRBV28; DNA: TGTGCCACCCTTATCATGGGGGGGGCCCATCAGCCCCAGCATTTT; CDR3: CATLIMGGAHQPQHF
size: -; D: -; J: TRBJ1-2; V: TRBV4-1; DNA: TGCGCCAGCAGCCAGGGAGGGGAGGTGTCTTACTATGGCTACACCTTC; CDR3: CASSQGGEVSYYGYTF